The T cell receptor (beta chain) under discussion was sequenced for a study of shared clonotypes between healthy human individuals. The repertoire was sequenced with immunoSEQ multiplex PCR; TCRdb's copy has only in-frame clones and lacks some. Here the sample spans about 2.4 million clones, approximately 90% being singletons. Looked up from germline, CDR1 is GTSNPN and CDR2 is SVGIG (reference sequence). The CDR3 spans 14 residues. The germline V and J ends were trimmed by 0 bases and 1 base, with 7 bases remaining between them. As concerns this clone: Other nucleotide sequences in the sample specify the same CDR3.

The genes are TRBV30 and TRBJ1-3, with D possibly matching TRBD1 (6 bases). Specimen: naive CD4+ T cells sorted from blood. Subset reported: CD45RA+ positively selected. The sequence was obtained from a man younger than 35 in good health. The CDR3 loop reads CAWSVGGSGNTIYF. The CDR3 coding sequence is TGTGCCTGGAGTGTAGGGGGGTCTGGAAACACCATATATTTT.